These T cell receptor beta chains were read from a single sample in a study of blood T cell repertoires in COVID-19. Repertoires were generated with immunoSEQ multiplex PCR, while TCRdb's copy carries only in-frame clones and drops some. There are roughly 270,000 clones in the sample; about four fifths occur only once, and 4.5% to 6% lies in the top ten. Sequenced: PBMCs or T cells enriched from blood (not recorded which). These receptors came from a man between 35 and 55 years old who had been exposed to COVID-19. The conserved cysteine and the conserved F or W are not part of the CDR3 here. Each record gives: clone size, V gene, CDR3 protein. The size entry is marked missing in some rows and otherwise reads once, few, many or a size class.

abundance: NA; v_gene: TRBV20-1; CDR3aa: SAHLNRGYT
abundance: NA; v_gene: TRBV29-1; CDR3aa: SVQVEGEKLF
abundance: NA; v_gene: TRBV3-1/TRBV3-2; CDR3aa: ASSQDLRSYEQF
abundance: NA; v_gene: TRBV29-1; CDR3aa: SVEGVQVTEAF
abundance: NA; v_gene: TRBV10-2; CDR3aa: ASSGQGAQYNEQF
abundance: NA; v_gene: TRBV3-1/TRBV3-2; CDR3aa: ASSQDPREPGAREQF
abundance: once; v_gene: TRBV5-1; CDR3aa: ASSSYAYRESYEQY
abundance: NA; v_gene: TRBV18; CDR3aa: ASSITSTYEQY
abundance: NA; v_gene: TRBV5-1; CDR3aa: ASSLGQNYGYT
abundance: NA; v_gene: TRBV6-5; CDR3aa: ASSSLFEQF
abundance: NA; v_gene: TRBV5-1; CDR3aa: ASSLGQAWKFDGYT
abundance: NA; v_gene: TRBV20-1; CDR3aa: SASPGGTGGTPLH
abundance: NA; v_gene: TRBV4-1; CDR3aa: ASSQVVVNTEAF
abundance: NA; v_gene: TRBV4-2; CDR3aa: ASSQEQGSYNSPLH
abundance: few; v_gene: TRBV7-6; CDR3aa: ASSSIPTANSPLH
abundance: NA; v_gene: TRBV7-6; CDR3aa: ASSLELAGAYNEQF
abundance: NA; v_gene: TRBV3-1/TRBV3-2; CDR3aa: ASSQLQRGDTGELF
abundance: NA; v_gene: TRBV7-8; CDR3aa: ASSLALSEPQH
abundance: once; v_gene: TRBV4-2; CDR3aa: ASSVTGETYEQY
abundance: NA; v_gene: TRBV21-1; CDR3aa: ASKGRAKEAF
abundance: NA; v_gene: TRBV30; CDR3aa: AWRTGSGANVLT
abundance: few; v_gene: TRBV30; CDR3aa: AFRDYLFTGELF
abundance: NA; v_gene: TRBV5-4; CDR3aa: ASSSNSGQKSF
abundance: NA; v_gene: TRBV15; CDR3aa: ATSPTPGSRNGYT
abundance: NA; v_gene: TRBV19; CDR3aa: ASSREPHEQY
abundance: few; v_gene: TRBV11-1; CDR3aa: ASRLGSRTGKDGYT
abundance: NA; v_gene: TRBV14; CDR3aa: ASSQKGTRGWVNTEAF
abundance: NA; v_gene: TRBV19; CDR3aa: ASRTTSGTGANVLT
abundance: NA; v_gene: TRBV7-9; CDR3aa: ASSVGAGMNTEAF
abundance: NA; v_gene: TRBV27; CDR3aa: ASSTNNWDEQF
abundance: NA; v_gene: TRBV7-3; CDR3aa: ASSITGSEQF
abundance: few; v_gene: TRBV7-8; CDR3aa: ASTLGVLSNTEAF
abundance: once; v_gene: TRBV9; CDR3aa: ASSASGRALGGELF
abundance: NA; v_gene: TRBV9; CDR3aa: ASSDFGELF
abundance: NA; v_gene: TRBV19; CDR3aa: ASTGSGRRADTQY
abundance: few; v_gene: TRBV23-1; CDR3aa: ASSQSGQATNEKLF
abundance: NA; v_gene: TRBV3-1/TRBV3-2; CDR3aa: ASSQEQGRGYT
abundance: NA; v_gene: TRBV3-1/TRBV3-2; CDR3aa: ASSQVRTGKHEQF
abundance: NA; v_gene: TRBV11-2; CDR3aa: ASSRLAGDTQY
abundance: NA; v_gene: TRBV15; CDR3aa: ATRDPSGSGIQY
abundance: NA; v_gene: TRBV5-8; CDR3aa: ASSLAMRSGYT
abundance: NA; v_gene: TRBV10-1; CDR3aa: ASSTSGRSEQY
abundance: NA; v_gene: TRBV24-1; CDR3aa: ATSPGREVNGNNEQF
abundance: NA; v_gene: TRBV29-1; CDR3aa: SALGQGNQPQH
abundance: NA; v_gene: TRBV7-8; CDR3aa: ASSPRAGANVLT
abundance: once; v_gene: TRBV23-1; CDR3aa: ASSQSGSRTNSYNEQF
abundance: NA; v_gene: TRBV7-9; CDR3aa: ASTDRSSYNEQF
abundance: NA; v_gene: TRBV19; CDR3aa: ASTYQLQGENIQY
abundance: NA; v_gene: TRBV30; CDR3aa: AWRATTGANSPLH
abundance: NA; v_gene: TRBV5-6; CDR3aa: ASSPGERPRTEAF
abundance: NA; v_gene: TRBV5-4; CDR3aa: ASSQGTGNYGYT
abundance: NA; v_gene: TRBV30; CDR3aa: AWTHGAGVLNEQF